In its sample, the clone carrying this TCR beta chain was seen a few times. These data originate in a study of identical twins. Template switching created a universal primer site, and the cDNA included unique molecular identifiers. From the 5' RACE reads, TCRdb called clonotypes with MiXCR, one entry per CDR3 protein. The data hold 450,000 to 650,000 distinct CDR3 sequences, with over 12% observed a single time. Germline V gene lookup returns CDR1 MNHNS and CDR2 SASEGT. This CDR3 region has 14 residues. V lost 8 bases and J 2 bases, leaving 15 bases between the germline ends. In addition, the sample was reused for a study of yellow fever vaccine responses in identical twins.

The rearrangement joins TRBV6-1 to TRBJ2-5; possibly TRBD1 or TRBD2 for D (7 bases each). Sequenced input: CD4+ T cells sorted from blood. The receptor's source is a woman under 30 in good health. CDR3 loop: CASAGGGTQETQYF. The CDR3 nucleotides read TGTGCCAGCGCAGGGGGGGGGACACAAGAGACCCAGTACTTC.